The subject of this entry is one T cell receptor beta chain. The antigen is unknown. This specimen comes from a study of T cells in Graves' hyperthyroidism and ophthalmopathy. The study's findings and limits: Ophthalmopathy stood apart from stable hyperthyroidism in a 13 V-J model.

It was RNA transcripts that yielded the amplified TCR beta CDR3 regions. In the first-round RT-PCR of the TCR CDR3, the HTBI primer set was used. Each CDR3 protein gets one entry after TCRdb re-called the multiplex PCR reads with MiXCR. The sample has about 420,000 distinct CDR3 sequences; 15% to 17% are singletons. The sample consisted of blood. This receptor was identified in a woman between 18 and 29 years old with Graves' hyperthyroidism.

CDR3 coding DNA: TGTGCCAGCAGTCCAATAGCGGGAGGGCTAAACAATGAGCAGTTCTTC. This codes for CASSPIAGGLNNEQFF. The chain has TRBV28 and TRBJ2-1, with 11 bases aligning to TRBD2. V lost 5 bases, J lost 5 bases, and 8 bases stayed unmatched. CDR1 is MDHEN, CDR2 SYDVKM, per germline. The CDR3 contains 16 residues.